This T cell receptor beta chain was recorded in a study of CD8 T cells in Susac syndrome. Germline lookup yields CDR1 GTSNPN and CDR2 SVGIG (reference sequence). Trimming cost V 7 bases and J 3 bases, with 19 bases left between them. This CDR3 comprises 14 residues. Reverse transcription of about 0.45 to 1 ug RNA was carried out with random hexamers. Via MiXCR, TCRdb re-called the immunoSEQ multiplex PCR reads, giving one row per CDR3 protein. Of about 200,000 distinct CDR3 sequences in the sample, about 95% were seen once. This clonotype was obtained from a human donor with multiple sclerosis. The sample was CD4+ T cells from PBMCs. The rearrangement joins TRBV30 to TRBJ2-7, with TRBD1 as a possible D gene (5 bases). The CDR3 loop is CAYTKPPGRYEQYF. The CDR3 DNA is TGTGCCTACACAAAACCCCCAGGGCGCTACGAGCAGTACTTC.